The 3 T cell receptor beta chains given below trace back to one sample, sequenced in a study of T cell changes during pregnancy in multiple sclerosis. Repertoires were generated with immunoSEQ multiplex PCR, while TCRdb's copy carries only in-frame clones and drops some. The table lists over 90,000 clones, approximately 90% of them singletons, with around 0.8% in the top ten. The sequenced sample was peripheral blood, obtained in the second trimester of pregnancy. These receptors were collected from a female donor in good health, enrolled as a control in a pregnancy study.

This chain connects TRBV27 to TRBJ2-7; 9 bases fit TRBD1. CDR1 and CDR2 from the germline V gene are MNHEY and SMNVEV (reference sequence). The CDR3 totals 15 residues. Germline trimming cut 5 bases from V and 5 bases from J; bases unmatched to any gene: 10. CDR3 region: CASSSSGQGLHEQYF. The CDR3 DNA reads as TGTGCCAGCAGTAGTTCGGGACAGGGCCTTCACGAGCAGTACTTC.

The V gene is TRBV7-6, the J gene TRBJ2-1, with D possibly being TRBD1 (5 bases). The CDR3 has 16 amino acids. V lost 4 bases and J 6 bases, leaving 19 bases between the germline ends. CDR1 and CDR2 from the germline V gene are SGHVS and FNYEAQ. CDR3 sequence (DNA): TGTGCCAGCAGCTCCGAACCCGACAGTTTCGCCAATGAGCAGTTCTTC. Its protein product is CASSSEPDSFANEQFF.

The chain carries TRBV6-6 and TRBJ1-1, with 7 bases aligning to TRBD1. Trimming took 6 bases from V and 3 from J; bases not matched to a gene: 4. Germline V gene data show CDR1 as MNHNY and CDR2 as SVGAGI (reference sequence). The CDR3 length is 13 residues. CDR3 region: CASRLDRDTEAFF. The CDR3 nucleotides are TGTGCCAGCAGACTCGACAGGGACACTGAAGCTTTCTTT.